A selection of T cell receptor beta chains follows, all from one sample in a study of beta chain features in type 1 diabetes. Assay: immunoSEQ multiplex PCR; the TCRdb copy retains only in-frame clones and omits some. This sample has roughly 730,000 clones; around 15% occur once, and the top ten carry less than 0.025%. Sample: naive CD4+ T cells from blood. The receptor set was obtained from a man aged 18 to 30 with type 1 diabetes. CDR3s include the opening cysteine and the closing phenylalanine or tryptophan. The D gene is left open where the match is weak. The size entry is marked missing in some rows and otherwise reads once, few, many or a size class.

clone_size: many
d_call: .
v_call: TRBV10-3
j_call: TRBJ2-4
cdr3_aa: CAISDGGYDIQYF
cdr3_nt: TGTGCCATCAGTGATGGGGGGTATGACATTCAGTACTTC

clone_size: .
d_call: TRBD1
v_call: TRBV5-4
j_call: TRBJ2-5
cdr3_aa: CASSLGDRDETQYF
cdr3_nt: TGTGCCAGCAGCTTAGGGGACAGGGACGAGACCCAGTACTTC

clone_size: few
d_call: .
v_call: TRBV19
j_call: TRBJ1-1
cdr3_aa: CASSMGGNGMNTEAFF
cdr3_nt: TGTGCCAGTAGTATGGGCGGTAATGGGATGAACACTGAAGCTTTCTTT

clone_size: few
d_call: .
v_call: TRBV19
j_call: TRBJ1-4
cdr3_aa: CASSIRGGSEKLFF
cdr3_nt: TGTGCCAGTAGTATCAGGGGAGGGAGTGAAAAACTGTTTTTT

clone_size: .
d_call: TRBD1
v_call: TRBV27
j_call: TRBJ1-5
cdr3_aa: CASSLQGADWNQPQHF
cdr3_nt: TGTGCCAGCAGTTTACAGGGGGCGGATTGGAATCAGCCCCAGCATTTT

clone_size: .
d_call: TRBD1
v_call: TRBV5-1
j_call: TRBJ2-3
cdr3_aa: CASSAVYGTATDTQYF
cdr3_nt: TGCGCCAGCAGCGCGGTTTACGGGACAGCCACAGATACGCAGTATTTT

clone_size: .
d_call: .
v_call: TRBV7-2
j_call: TRBJ2-1
cdr3_aa: CASSPSVFRAFQNEQFF
cdr3_nt: TGTGCCAGCAGCCCCTCAGTTTTTCGGGCTTTCCAGAATGAGCAGTTCTTC

clone_size: few
d_call: .
v_call: TRBV5-5
j_call: TRBJ2-5
cdr3_aa: CASSLYSLQETQYF
cdr3_nt: TGTGCCAGCAGCTTGTACAGCTTGCAAGAGACCCAGTACTTC

clone_size: few
d_call: TRBD2
v_call: TRBV27
j_call: TRBJ2-1
cdr3_aa: CASSSPLGGYHEQFF
cdr3_nt: TGTGCCAGCAGTTCCCCCCTGGGGGGGTATCATGAGCAGTTCTTC

clone_size: few
d_call: TRBD2
v_call: TRBV30
j_call: TRBJ2-5
cdr3_aa: CAWRPGTSGGPGETQYF
cdr3_nt: TGTGCCTGGCGTCCAGGGACTAGCGGGGGGCCGGGGGAGACCCAGTACTTC

clone_size: .
d_call: .
v_call: TRBV6-5
j_call: TRBJ1-5
cdr3_aa: CASSYAGVGQPQHF
cdr3_nt: TGTGCCAGCAGTTACGCCGGCGTGGGACAGCCCCAGCATTTT

clone_size: .
d_call: TRBD1
v_call: TRBV5-1
j_call: TRBJ2-7
cdr3_aa: CASSLVADRVEQYF
cdr3_nt: TGCGCCAGCAGCTTGGTGGCAGACAGGGTGGAGCAGTACTTC

clone_size: .
d_call: .
v_call: TRBV2
j_call: TRBJ2-7
cdr3_aa: CASSGQQGGEQYF
cdr3_nt: TGTGCCAGCAGTGGGCAACAGGGTGGGGAGCAGTACTTC

clone_size: once
d_call: .
v_call: TRBV5-1
j_call: TRBJ1-1
cdr3_aa: CASSLVGKGTEAFF
cdr3_nt: TGCGCCAGCAGCTTGGTGGGAAAAGGCACTGAAGCTTTCTTT

clone_size: .
d_call: .
v_call: TRBV5-8
j_call: TRBJ2-7
cdr3_aa: CASSFQGGTYEQYF
cdr3_nt: TGTGCCAGCAGCTTTCAGGGGGGAACCTACGAGCAGTACTTC

clone_size: few
d_call: .
v_call: TRBV6-5
j_call: TRBJ1-6
cdr3_aa: CASKLLEGDNSPLHF
cdr3_nt: TGTGCCAGCAAACTCTTGGAGGGCGATAATTCACCCCTCCACTTT

clone_size: .
d_call: .
v_call: TRBV9
j_call: TRBJ1-5
cdr3_aa: CASSVVARGYSNQPQHF
cdr3_nt: TGTGCCAGCAGCGTAGTCGCTCGTGGATATAGCAATCAGCCCCAGCATTTT

clone_size: .
d_call: TRBD1
v_call: TRBV4-1
j_call: TRBJ1-2
cdr3_aa: CASSPGADRGYGYTF
cdr3_nt: TGCGCCAGCAGCCCAGGGGCGGACAGGGGCTATGGCTACACCTTC

clone_size: .
d_call: .
v_call: TRBV18
j_call: TRBJ1-2
cdr3_aa: CASSPGSTGLNGYTF
cdr3_nt: TGTGCCAGCTCACCAGGGTCGACAGGTCTCAATGGCTACACCTTC

clone_size: few
d_call: .
v_call: TRBV29-1
j_call: TRBJ1-2
cdr3_aa: CSAQQDGYTF
cdr3_nt: TGCAGCGCTCAACAGGATGGCTACACCTTC

clone_size: few
d_call: TRBD1
v_call: TRBV29-1
j_call: TRBJ1-1
cdr3_aa: CSGSGGRGDTEAFF
cdr3_nt: TGCAGCGGCAGCGGGGGCAGGGGGGACACTGAAGCTTTCTTT

clone_size: .
d_call: .
v_call: TRBV9
j_call: TRBJ1-6
cdr3_aa: CASSFREGFGSPLHF
cdr3_nt: TGTGCCAGCAGCTTCCGAGAAGGTTTTGGTTCACCCCTCCACTTT

clone_size: .
d_call: .
v_call: TRBV10-3
j_call: TRBJ2-3
cdr3_aa: CAISESSGTDTQYF
cdr3_nt: TGTGCCATCAGTGAGTCTAGCGGTACAGATACGCAGTATTTT

clone_size: .
d_call: TRBD1
v_call: TRBV27
j_call: TRBJ1-1
cdr3_aa: CASSQPHPGQGNTEAFF
cdr3_nt: TGTGCCAGCAGTCAACCGCACCCGGGACAGGGGAACACTGAAGCTTTCTTT

clone_size: .
d_call: .
v_call: TRBV9
j_call: TRBJ2-3
cdr3_aa: CASSVGWKGPDTQYF
cdr3_nt: TGTGCCAGCAGCGTAGGTTGGAAGGGGCCGGATACGCAGTATTTT

clone_size: .
d_call: TRBD2
v_call: TRBV5-4
j_call: TRBJ2-2
cdr3_aa: CASSSGLASNTGELFF
cdr3_nt: TGTGCCAGCAGCTCGGGACTAGCGTCGAACACCGGGGAGCTGTTTTTT

clone_size: few
d_call: .
v_call: TRBV29-1
j_call: TRBJ1-5
cdr3_aa: CSVVGGSNQPQHF
cdr3_nt: TGCAGCGTTGTAGGGGGAAGCAATCAGCCCCAGCATTTT

clone_size: .
d_call: .
v_call: TRBV20-1
j_call: TRBJ1-2
cdr3_aa: CSARAIYGYTF
cdr3_nt: TGCAGTGCTAGAGCCATTTATGGCTACACCTTC

clone_size: .
d_call: .
v_call: TRBV19
j_call: TRBJ2-1
cdr3_aa: CASSTAGANNEQFF
cdr3_nt: TGTGCCAGTAGTACCGCCGGGGCGAACAATGAGCAGTTCTTC

clone_size: few
d_call: .
v_call: TRBV28
j_call: TRBJ2-7
cdr3_aa: CASRSGAGGEQYF
cdr3_nt: TGTGCCAGCAGATCCGGGGCCGGGGGAGAGCAGTACTTC

clone_size: .
d_call: .
v_call: TRBV28
j_call: TRBJ1-2
cdr3_aa: CASSFSPLFREAGYTF
cdr3_nt: TGTGCCAGCAGTTTTTCCCCCCTCTTCAGGGAAGCTGGCTACACCTTC

clone_size: .
d_call: .
v_call: TRBV5-1
j_call: TRBJ2-3
cdr3_aa: CASSFGGAGTDTQYF
cdr3_nt: TGCGCCAGCAGCTTTGGAGGGGCCGGCACAGATACGCAGTATTTT

clone_size: .
d_call: TRBD1
v_call: TRBV9
j_call: TRBJ2-6
cdr3_aa: CARSGRDRGLPGANVLTF
cdr3_nt: TGTGCCCGCAGCGGACGGGACAGGGGTTTACCTGGGGCCAACGTCCTGACTTTC

clone_size: .
d_call: .
v_call: TRBV10-3
j_call: TRBJ1-2
cdr3_aa: CAISAAAGPRGYTF
cdr3_nt: TGTGCCATCAGTGCCGCGGCAGGCCCGCGGGGCTACACCTTC

clone_size: .
d_call: TRBD2
v_call: TRBV30
j_call: TRBJ2-3
cdr3_aa: CAWSVLELAEGDTQYF
cdr3_nt: TGTGCCTGGAGTGTACTAGAACTAGCGGAAGGAGATACGCAGTATTTT

clone_size: .
d_call: .
v_call: TRBV10-3
j_call: TRBJ1-6
cdr3_aa: CAISESVRGSSYNSPLHF
cdr3_nt: TGTGCCATCAGTGAGTCGGTCCGCGGAAGCTCCTATAATTCACCCCTCCACTTT

clone_size: few
d_call: TRBD1
v_call: TRBV6-6
j_call: TRBJ1-6
cdr3_aa: CASSRTGSNSPLHF
cdr3_nt: TGTGCCAGCAGTCGGACAGGGTCGAATTCACCCCTCCACTTT

clone_size: .
d_call: .
v_call: TRBV5-4
j_call: TRBJ2-3
cdr3_aa: CASSLGEDSGDTQYF
cdr3_nt: TGTGCCAGCAGCTTGGGTGAGGATTCGGGAGATACGCAGTATTTT

clone_size: .
d_call: TRBD1
v_call: TRBV27
j_call: TRBJ2-5
cdr3_aa: CASSAAGTGLLETQYF
cdr3_nt: TGTGCCAGCAGTGCAGCCGGGACAGGGCTGTTGGAGACCCAGTACTTC

clone_size: .
d_call: .
v_call: TRBV18
j_call: TRBJ2-3
cdr3_aa: CASSPSRAVTDTQYF
cdr3_nt: TGTGCCAGCTCACCGAGCAGGGCGGTGACAGATACGCAGTATTTT

clone_size: few
d_call: TRBD1
v_call: TRBV6-5
j_call: TRBJ2-3
cdr3_aa: CASSYGTGTDTQYF
cdr3_nt: TGTGCCAGCAGTTACGGGACAGGGACAGATACGCAGTATTTT

clone_size: few
d_call: .
v_call: TRBV6-1
j_call: TRBJ2-7
cdr3_aa: CASSEVREQYF
cdr3_nt: TGTGCCAGCAGTGAAGTCCGGGAGCAGTACTTC

clone_size: .
d_call: .
v_call: TRBV6-4
j_call: TRBJ2-3
cdr3_aa: CASRAPKTDTQYF
cdr3_nt: TGTGCCAGCAGGGCACCTAAGACAGATACGCAGTATTTT

clone_size: .
d_call: .
v_call: TRBV10-3
j_call: TRBJ2-7
cdr3_aa: CAISDPGTSAAYEQYF
cdr3_nt: TGTGCCATCAGTGACCCCGGGACATCCGCGGCTTACGAGCAGTACTTC

clone_size: .
d_call: TRBD1
v_call: TRBV5-1
j_call: TRBJ1-2
cdr3_aa: CASSGDRGLDGYTF
cdr3_nt: TGCGCCAGCAGCGGAGACAGGGGGCTGGATGGCTACACCTTC

clone_size: .
d_call: TRBD1
v_call: TRBV27
j_call: TRBJ2-3
cdr3_aa: CASSAQGVGTDTQYF
cdr3_nt: TGTGCCAGCAGCGCACAGGGGGTTGGCACAGATACGCAGTATTTT

clone_size: .
d_call: .
v_call: TRBV6-1
j_call: TRBJ1-4
cdr3_aa: CATQTLLREKLFF
cdr3_nt: TGTGCCACCCAAACTCTATTACGTGAAAAACTGTTTTTT

clone_size: .
d_call: TRBD1
v_call: TRBV29-1
j_call: TRBJ1-5
cdr3_aa: CSGGQGEGQPQHF
cdr3_nt: TGCAGCGGGGGACAGGGGGAAGGTCAGCCCCAGCATTTT

clone_size: .
d_call: TRBD1
v_call: TRBV30
j_call: TRBJ1-2
cdr3_aa: CAWSHPGQGHYGYTF
cdr3_nt: TGTGCCTGGAGTCATCCGGGACAGGGACACTATGGCTACACCTTC

clone_size: few
d_call: .
v_call: TRBV27
j_call: TRBJ2-1
cdr3_aa: CASSITLGSYNEQFF
cdr3_nt: TGTGCCAGCAGTATAACCCTCGGCTCCTACAATGAGCAGTTCTTC

clone_size: .
d_call: .
v_call: TRBV10-3
j_call: TRBJ1-1
cdr3_aa: CAISDEHLRRMTEAFF
cdr3_nt: TGTGCCATCAGTGATGAACACTTGAGGAGGATGACTGAAGCTTTCTTT